The 23 T cell receptor beta chains in this list originate from one sample, sequenced in a study of blood T cell repertoires in COVID-19. TCRdb keeps only in-frame clones here, not all; method: immunoSEQ multiplex PCR. The table has roughly 120,000 clones, approximately 84% seen once. The source material was peripheral blood. The receptor set was obtained from a man between 65 and 80 years old with active or convalescent COVID-19.

The chain has TRBV19 and TRBJ1-1; TRBD1 matches 7 bases. The CDR3 sequence is 15 residues long. Trimming removed 4 bases from V and 1 base from J; junction bases left unmatched: 6. From germline, CDR1 is LNHDA and CDR2 SQIVND (reference sequence). The CDR3 coding sequence is TGTGCCAGTAGTAACACCCACAGGGGGAACACTGAAGCTTTCTTT. Translated, it gives CASSNTHRGNTEAFF.

The rearrangement links TRBV11-2 to TRBJ1-4; no clear D. This CDR3 contains 16 residues. The germline V gene has CDR1 SGHAT and CDR2 FQNNGV. V shed 2 bases and J shed 7 bases, with 17 bases lying between them. The CDR3 loop reads CASSLFPGLMGEKLFF. DNA for the CDR3: TGTGCCAGCAGCTTATTCCCCGGGTTAATGGGTGAAAAACTGTTTTTT.

The chain links TRBV4-2 to TRBJ2-3; D is unclear. V shed 0 bases and J shed 4 bases, with 5 bases lying between them. This CDR3 is built from 13 residues. Germline V CDR1 and CDR2: LGHNA, YNFKEQ. The CDR3 DNA reads as TGTGCCAGCAGCCAAGATGTCGCAGATACGCAGTATTTT. Its protein is CASSQDVADTQYF.

The V and J genes are TRBV2 and TRBJ2-1; TRBD2 might be the D (5 bases). There are 12 residues in the CDR3. Trimming took 6 bases from V and 9 from J, leaving 12 bases between them. Per the germline V gene, CDR1 is SNHLY and CDR2 is FYNNEI. CDR3 nucleotides: TGTGCCAGCAGACTAGACGGTATTGAGCAGTTCTTC. Encoded protein: CASRLDGIEQFF.

The rearrangement joins TRBV19 to TRBJ1-2; a weak D match, TRBD1 (6 bases). Trimming shortened V by 4 bases and J by 4 bases, and 16 bases separated the two germline ends. This CDR3 has 15 residues. Germline CDR1 reads LNHDA; CDR2 reads SQIVND (reference sequence). Here the CDR3 reads CASSKEQGPGYGYTF. CDR3 nucleotide sequence: TGTGCCAGTAGTAAGGAACAGGGCCCTGGCTATGGCTACACCTTC.

The chain links TRBV5-4 to TRBJ2-7, with 9 bases aligning to TRBD2. This CDR3 is built from 16 residues. The junction had 5 bases not matched to a gene; V was cut back by 0 bases and J by 1 base. In germline, CDR1 is SGHNT, CDR2 YYREEE (reference sequence). The CDR3 DNA is TGTGCCAGCAGCTTGGGTAGCGGGGGAAATTCCTACGAGCAGTACTTC. This gives the protein CASSLGSGGNSYEQYF.

This chain connects TRBV4-3 to TRBJ1-2; the match to TRBD1 covers 7 bases. CDR3 length equals 16 residues. Trimming cost V 0 bases and J 8 bases; bases outside gene matches: 12. The germline gives CDR1 LGHNA, CDR2 YSLEER. CDR3 sequence (DNA): TGCGCCAGCAGCCAAGATCTCACAGGGGTGTTTGGAGGCTACACCTTC. The encoded protein is CASSQDLTGVFGGYTF.

This rearrangement joins TRBV6-2 or TRBV6-3 to TRBJ2-6, with unresolved D. Trimming pared 7 bases from V and 0 bases from J, leaving 13 bases between. CDR1 and CDR2 from the germline V gene are MNHEY and SVGEGT. The CDR3 is made up of 16 amino acids. The DNA of the CDR3 is TGTGCCAGCACCCCCCTGTGGAGCTCTGGGGCCAACGTCCTGACTTTC. Translating it yields CASTPLWSSGANVLTF.

Notes on this clone: Compared with germline, one end of the junction differs, possibly owing to a read error. The rearrangement joins TRBV7-8 to TRBJ1-1, with D perhaps TRBD1 (5 bases). Per the germline V gene, CDR1 is SGHVS and CDR2 is FQNEAQ. This CDR3 is built from 12 residues. CDR3 sequence: CASSPRGGTNVF. The CDR3 DNA follows: TGTGCCAGCAGCCCACGGGGGGGAACAAACGTTTTT.

The J gene is TRBJ2-5, the V gene TRBV9, with D perhaps matching TRBD2 (6 bases). Trimming left V 3 bases short and J 5 bases short, with 14 bases between. The CDR3 consists of 14 residues. Germline CDR1 and CDR2: SGDLS and YYNGEE. The CDR3 is CASSASSVVETQYF. CDR3 coding DNA: TGTGCCAGCAGCGCGTCTAGCGTTGTTGAGACCCAGTACTTC. The whole variable domain, remainder taken from reference TRBV9 and TRBJ2-5, is DSGVTQTPKHLITATGQRVTLRCSPRSGDLSVYWYQQSLDQGLQFLIQYYNGEERAKGNILERFSAQQFPDLHSELNLSSLELGDSALYFCASSASSVVETQYFGPGTRLLVL.

V gene TRBV18 combines with J gene TRBJ1-2, with 7 positions matching TRBD1. The CDR3 has 16 residues. CDR1 and CDR2 (germline): KGHSH, LQKENI. V dropped 3 bases and J dropped 4; count of bases not matched to a gene: 11. The CDR3 coding sequence is TGTGCCAGCTCACCGTTTGAGGGGACAGCTGGCTATGGCTACACCTTC. Translated: CASSPFEGTAGYGYTF.

V usage is TRBV2 and J usage is TRBJ1-1, with a tentative D call TRBD1 (6 bases). The CDR3 loop spans 15 amino acids. Trimming shortened V by 6 bases and J by 9 bases, and 23 bases separated the two germline ends. Germline lookup yields CDR1 SNHLY and CDR2 FYNNEI. CDR3 DNA sequence: TGTGCCAGCAGCCAAGACAGGTCCATTAGGGGAAAAGCTTTCTTT. As protein: CASSQDRSIRGKAFF.

V usage is TRBV4-1 and J usage is TRBJ2-4; 8 bases match TRBD1. Per the germline V gene, CDR1 is MGHRA and CDR2 is YSYEKL. The ends lost 0 bases at V and 6 bases at J; junction bases unmatched: 4. This CDR3 region has 15 residues. This chain's CDR3 is CASSQDQGAINIQYF. CDR3 DNA: TGCGCCAGCAGCCAAGATCAGGGGGCAATAAACATTCAGTACTTC.

The chain combines TRBV12-3 or TRBV12-4 with TRBJ1-1; the D gene is possibly TRBD1 (5 bases). Trimming pared 3 bases from V and 5 bases from J, leaving 10 bases between. The CDR3 contains 13 residues. CDR3 sequence reads: CASSFREGTEAFF. The CDR3 DNA reads as TGTGCCAGCAGTTTCAGGGAGGGAACTGAAGCTTTCTTT.

The chain uses TRBV2 and TRBJ2-1; D may be TRBD2 (7 bases). The CDR3 has 17 amino acids. The V gene's germline CDR1 is SNHLY and CDR2 FYNNEI. The V end lost 4 bases, the J end lost 1 base, and 17 bases lay between the germline ends. For the CDR3, the DNA is TGTGCCAGCAGTGGAGGGGGGGGCCATGTTTCCTACAATGAGCAGTTCTTC. It specifies CASSGGGGHVSYNEQFF. Drawing the rest from reference TRBV2 and TRBJ2-1, the complete variable domain is EPEVTQTPSHQVTQMGQEVILRCVPISNHLYFYWYRQILGQKVEFLVSFYNNEISEKSEIFDDQFSVERPDGSNFTLKIRSTKLEDSAMYFCASSGGGGHVSYNEQFFGPGTRLTVL.

The chain combines TRBV19 with TRBJ1-3, with 7 bases fitting TRBD1. The trim removed 6 bases at V and 0 bases at J, leaving 8 bases unmatched. The CDR3 runs 16 residues. Germline V gene lookup returns CDR1 LNHDA and CDR2 SQIVND (reference sequence). The CDR3 sequence: CASSTGVRVSGNTIYF. The DNA of the CDR3 is TGTGCCAGTAGCACAGGGGTAAGAGTCTCTGGAAACACCATATATTTT.

This clone was seen a handful of times. The V call is TRBV14, the J call TRBJ1-5; D is possibly TRBD1 (6 bases). Germline V gene sequence: CDR1 SGHDN, CDR2 FVKESK. The CDR3 sequence is 19 residues long. V lost 4 bases and J lost 0, with 22 bases in between. The CDR3 region has the DNA TGTGCCAGCAGCCCACCCCGGGACATCTTGGGGGTTAGCAATCAGCCCCAGCATTTT. It is translated as CASSPPRDILGVSNQPQHF.

The chain is built from TRBV7-2 and TRBJ1-2; 9 bases are shared with TRBD1. Per germline, CDR1 SGHTA and CDR2 FQGNSA. J was trimmed by 8 bases and V by 4 bases; bases with no gene match: 5. This CDR3 has 13 residues. As DNA, the CDR3 is TGTGCCAGCAGCTCCGGTGGGACAGGGGGCTACACCTTC. It yields the protein CASSSGGTGGYTF.

The sample holds a few counts of this clone. The CDR3, as DNA: TGTGCCAGCAGCTTCACGTGGGCAAGCCAAGAGACCCAGTACTTC. This sequence encodes CASSFTWASQETQYF. The chain combines TRBV5-8 with TRBJ2-5; the D is unclear. V lost 2 bases and J lost 1, with 12 bases in between. The CDR3 is made up of 15 amino acids. Germline V gene lookup returns CDR1 SGHTS and CDR2 YDEGEE.

DNA for the CDR3: TGTGCCAGCAGCTCAACCGGGACAGGGGGCCCCGATACGCAGTATTTT. Translated, it gives CASSSTGTGGPDTQYF. V usage is TRBV6-6 and J usage is TRBJ2-3; 12 positions match TRBD1. V shed 6 bases, J shed 6 bases, and the junction held 10 bases outside the gene matches. Germline V gene lookup returns CDR1 MNHNY and CDR2 SVGAGI (reference sequence). There are 16 residues in the CDR3.

The chain uses TRBV5-6 and TRBJ2-1, with 16 bases that match TRBD2. Trimming removed 3 bases from V and 4 bases from J; junction bases left unmatched: 7. CDR1 and CDR2 from the germline V gene are SGHDT and YYEEEE. This CDR3 spans 18 amino acids. CDR3 region: CASSSPGTSGGEYNEQFF. CDR3 DNA sequence: TGTGCCAGCAGCTCCCCCGGGACTAGCGGGGGGGAGTACAATGAGCAGTTCTTC.

The V call is TRBV7-9, the J call TRBJ2-2; 7 bases align to TRBD1. CDR1 and CDR2 (germline): SEHNR, FQNEAQ (reference sequence). Losses at the gene ends were 3 bases for V and 5 bases for J; bases not matched to a gene: 9. This CDR3 comprises 16 residues. The CDR3 here is CASSFTGTVRTGELFF. In nucleotides, the CDR3 is TGTGCCAGCAGCTTTACAGGGACAGTTCGGACCGGGGAGCTGTTTTTT.

The chain carries TRBV28 and TRBJ2-1; 9 bases line up with TRBD2. Germline trimming cut 3 bases from V and 0 bases from J; bases unmatched to any gene: 3. The CDR3 spans 16 residues. Germline CDR1 and CDR2: MDHEN and SYDVKM. The CDR3: CASSLPSGISYNEQFF. The DNA for the CDR3 is TGTGCCAGCAGTTTGCCTAGCGGGATCTCCTACAATGAGCAGTTCTTC.